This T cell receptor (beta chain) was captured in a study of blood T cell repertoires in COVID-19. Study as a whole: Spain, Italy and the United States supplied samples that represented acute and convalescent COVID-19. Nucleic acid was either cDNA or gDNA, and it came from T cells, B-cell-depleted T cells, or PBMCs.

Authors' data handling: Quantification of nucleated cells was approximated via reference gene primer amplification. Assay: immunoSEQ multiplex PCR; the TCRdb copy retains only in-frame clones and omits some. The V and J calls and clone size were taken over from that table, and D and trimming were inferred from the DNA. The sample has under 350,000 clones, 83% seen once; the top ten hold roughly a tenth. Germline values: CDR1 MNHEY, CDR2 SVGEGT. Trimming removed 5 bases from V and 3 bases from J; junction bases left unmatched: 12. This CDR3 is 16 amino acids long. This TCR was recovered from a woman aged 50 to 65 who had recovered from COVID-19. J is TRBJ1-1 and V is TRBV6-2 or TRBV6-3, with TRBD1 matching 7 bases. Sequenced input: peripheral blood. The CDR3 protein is CASSTGSRGRYTEAFF. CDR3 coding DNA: TGTGCCAGCAGTACCGGATCTAGGGGGCGGTACACTGAAGCTTTCTTT.